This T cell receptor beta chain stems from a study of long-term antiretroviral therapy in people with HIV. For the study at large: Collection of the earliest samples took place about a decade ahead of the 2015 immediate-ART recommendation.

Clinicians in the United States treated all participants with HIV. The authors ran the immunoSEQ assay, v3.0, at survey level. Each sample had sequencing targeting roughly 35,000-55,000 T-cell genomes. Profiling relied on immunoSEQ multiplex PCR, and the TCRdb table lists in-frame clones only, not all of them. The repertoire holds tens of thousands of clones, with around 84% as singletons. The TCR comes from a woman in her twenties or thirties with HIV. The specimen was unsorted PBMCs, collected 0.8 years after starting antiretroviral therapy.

The CDR3 region has the DNA TGTGCCTGGAGTGTAGGTTCGTGGGGCATGAACACTGAAGCTTTCTTT. This encodes CAWSVGSWGMNTEAFF. V gene TRBV30 combines with J gene TRBJ1-1, with a tentative D call TRBD1 (5 bases). The germline V gene has CDR1 GTSNPN and CDR2 SVGIG (reference sequence). V was cut by 0 bases and J by 0 bases, with 14 bases left in between. This CDR3 is built from 16 residues.